This TCR beta chain was captured by sequencing in a study of beta chain features in type 1 diabetes. Looking at the study overall: Examination of sorted cells across all samples involved 98,000,000 or so cells. Study-wide results and limits: People with Type 1 diabetes carried modestly yet significantly shorter TCRB CDR3s in all four CD4+ subsets. Sampled from patients, naive, central memory and Treg TCRB repertoires appeared more similar than those sampled from healthy donors. Over-representation of high TCR-expressing cells was a possible consequence of cDNA sequencing.

This clone was counted a few times. Its antigen remains unidentified. Using CD45RO/CCR7/CD25/CD127/CD95/CD27, CD4+ naive, central memory, regulatory and stem cell-like memory cells were sorted. The authors reverse transcribed all of the isolated RNA, so sequencing captured expressed TCRB transcripts. Sequencing used immunoSEQ multiplex PCR; TCRdb keeps in-frame clones, though not all of them. This sample carries some 190,000 clones, around 8% of them seen once, and the ten largest clones take around 0.9%. The V segment lost 3 bases and the J segment 8 bases; nucleotides outside the gene matches: 4. This CDR3 contains 15 residues. Germline V gene lookup returns CDR1 SGDLS and CDR2 YYNGEE.

The V call is TRBV9, the J call TRBJ1-6; TRBD1 agrees at 11 bases. The source material was central memory CD4+ T cells from blood. This clonotype was sampled from a woman in her forties with type 1 diabetes. The CDR3 region is CASSEGQGAYSPLHF. The CDR3 DNA sequence: TGTGCCAGCAGCGAAGGACAGGGGGCGTATTCACCCCTCCACTTT.